This T cell receptor (beta chain) was retrieved from a study of T cell changes during pregnancy in multiple sclerosis. TCRdb's copy holds only in-frame clones and misses some; the assay was immunoSEQ multiplex PCR. The repertoire holds 40,000 to 45,000 clones, with approximately 92% as singletons. Germline V CDR1 and CDR2: SGHRS, YFSETQ. The CDR3 totals 15 residues. Trimming at V came to 3 bases and at J to 4 bases, leaving 5 bases not matched to a gene. The sequence was obtained from a female donor with multiple sclerosis, enrolled in a pregnancy study. The sequenced sample was CD4+ T cells from peripheral blood mononuclear cells, obtained in the first trimester of pregnancy. This chain connects TRBV5-1 to TRBJ2-7; 12 bases are a match to TRBD2. CDR3 DNA sequence: TGCGCCAGCAGCTCCGGACTAGCGGGAACTTACGAGCAGTACTTC. It codes for CASSSGLAGTYEQYF. The full variable domain, in which reference TRBV5-1 and TRBJ2-7 provide the parts outside the CDR3, is KAGVTQTPRYLIKTRGQQVTLSCSPISGHRSVSWYQQTPGQGLQFLFEYFSETQRNKGNFPGRFSGRQFSNSRSEMNVSTLELGDSALYLCASSSGLAGTYEQYFGPGTRLTVT.